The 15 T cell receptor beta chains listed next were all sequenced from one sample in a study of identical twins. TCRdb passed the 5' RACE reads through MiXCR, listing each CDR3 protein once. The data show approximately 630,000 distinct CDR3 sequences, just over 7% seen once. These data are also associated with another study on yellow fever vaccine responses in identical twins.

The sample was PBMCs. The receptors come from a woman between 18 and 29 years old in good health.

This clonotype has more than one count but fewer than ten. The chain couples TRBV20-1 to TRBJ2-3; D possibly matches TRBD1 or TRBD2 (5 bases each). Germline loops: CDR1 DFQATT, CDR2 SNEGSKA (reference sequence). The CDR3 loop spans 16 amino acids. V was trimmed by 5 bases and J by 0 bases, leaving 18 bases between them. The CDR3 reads CSAPHPRGTSTDTQYF. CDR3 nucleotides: TGCAGTGCTCCCCACCCGAGGGGAACTAGCACAGATACGCAGTATTTT.

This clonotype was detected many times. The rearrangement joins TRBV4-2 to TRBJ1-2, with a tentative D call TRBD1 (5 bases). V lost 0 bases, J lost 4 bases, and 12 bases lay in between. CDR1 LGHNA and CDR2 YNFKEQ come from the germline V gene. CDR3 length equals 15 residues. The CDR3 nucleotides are TGTGCCAGCAGCCAAGACCTGGGGGGTGGCTATGGCTACACCTTC. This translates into CASSQDLGGGYGYTF.

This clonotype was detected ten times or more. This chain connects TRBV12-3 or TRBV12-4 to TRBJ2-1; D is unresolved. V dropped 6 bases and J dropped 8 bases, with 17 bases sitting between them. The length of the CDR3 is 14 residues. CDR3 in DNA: TGTGCCAGCAGCCCCAAACCGGTTGAGGATGAGCAGTTCTTC. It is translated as CASSPKPVEDEQFF.

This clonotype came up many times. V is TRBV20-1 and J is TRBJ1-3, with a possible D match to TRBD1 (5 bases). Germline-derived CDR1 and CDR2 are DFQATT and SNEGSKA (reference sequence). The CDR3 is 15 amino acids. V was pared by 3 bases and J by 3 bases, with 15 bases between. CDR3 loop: CSASLPSGVGNTIYF. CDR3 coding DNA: TGCAGTGCTAGCCTACCTTCGGGGGTTGGAAACACCATATATTTT.

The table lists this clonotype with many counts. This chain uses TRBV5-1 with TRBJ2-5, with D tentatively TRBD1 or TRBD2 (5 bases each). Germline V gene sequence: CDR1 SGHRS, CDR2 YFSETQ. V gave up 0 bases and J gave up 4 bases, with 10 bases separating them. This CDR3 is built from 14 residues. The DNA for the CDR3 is TGCGCCAGCAGCTTGGGAGGGGTGCGAGAGACCCAGTACTTC. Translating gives CASSLGGVRETQYF.

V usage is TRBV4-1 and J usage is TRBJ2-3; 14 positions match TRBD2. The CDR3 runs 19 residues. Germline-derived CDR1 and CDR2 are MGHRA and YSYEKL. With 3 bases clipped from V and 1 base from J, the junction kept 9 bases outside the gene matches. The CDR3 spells CASSQISGTSGSGTDTQYF. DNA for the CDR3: TGCGCCAGCAGCCAGATCTCCGGGACTAGCGGGAGTGGCACAGATACGCAGTATTTT.

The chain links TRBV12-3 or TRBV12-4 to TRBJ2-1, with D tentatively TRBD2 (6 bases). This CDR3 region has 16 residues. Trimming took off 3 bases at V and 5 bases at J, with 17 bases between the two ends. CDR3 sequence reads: CASSFGTRFINNEQFF. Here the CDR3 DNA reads TGTGCCAGCAGTTTTGGGACTCGGTTTATTAACAATGAGCAGTTCTTC.

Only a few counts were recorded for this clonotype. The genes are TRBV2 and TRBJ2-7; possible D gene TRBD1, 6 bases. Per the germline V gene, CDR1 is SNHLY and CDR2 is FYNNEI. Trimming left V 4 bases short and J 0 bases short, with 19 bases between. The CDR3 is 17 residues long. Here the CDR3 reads CASSVGAGEIFSYEQYF. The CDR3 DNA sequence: TGTGCCAGCAGTGTCGGGGCAGGGGAAATCTTCTCCTACGAGCAGTACTTC. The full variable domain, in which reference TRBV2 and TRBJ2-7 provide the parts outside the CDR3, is EPEVTQTPSHQVTQMGQEVILRCVPISNHLYFYWYRQILGQKVEFLVSFYNNEISEKSEIFDDQFSVERPDGSNFTLKIRSTKLEDSAMYFCASSVGAGEIFSYEQYFGPGTRLTVT.

The CDR3 loop is CAISDIGLSEKLFF. The CDR3 nucleotides are TGTGCCATCAGTGATATCGGCCTGAGTGAAAAACTGTTTTTT. The chain carries TRBV10-3 and TRBJ1-4, with D unclear. The length of the CDR3 is 14 residues. The germline CDR1 and CDR2 sequences are ENHRY and SYGVKD. Deletions cut 3 bases from V and 7 bases from J, with 12 bases between.

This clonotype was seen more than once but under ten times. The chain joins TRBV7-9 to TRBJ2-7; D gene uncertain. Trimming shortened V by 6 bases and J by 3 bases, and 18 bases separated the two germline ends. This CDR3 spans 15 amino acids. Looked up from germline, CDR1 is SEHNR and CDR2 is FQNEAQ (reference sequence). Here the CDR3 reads CASRLRSPNNYEQYV. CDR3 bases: TGTGCCAGCAGACTCCGCTCCCCTAATAACTACGAGCAGTACGTC.

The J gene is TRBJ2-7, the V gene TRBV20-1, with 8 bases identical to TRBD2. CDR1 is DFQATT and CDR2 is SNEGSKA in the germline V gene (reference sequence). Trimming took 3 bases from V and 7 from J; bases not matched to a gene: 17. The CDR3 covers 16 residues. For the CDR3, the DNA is TGCAGTGCTAGTTCACCGGGACTAGGCCGTTTTGGGGAGCAGTACGTC. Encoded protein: CSASSPGLGRFGEQYV.

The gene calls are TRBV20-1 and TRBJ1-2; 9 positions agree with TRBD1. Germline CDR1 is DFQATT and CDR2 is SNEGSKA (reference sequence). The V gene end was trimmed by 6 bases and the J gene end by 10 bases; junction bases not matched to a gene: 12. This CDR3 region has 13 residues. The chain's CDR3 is CSARKGTGRSYTF. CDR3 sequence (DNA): TGCAGTGCGAGGAAAGGGACAGGGAGGTCCTACACCTTC.

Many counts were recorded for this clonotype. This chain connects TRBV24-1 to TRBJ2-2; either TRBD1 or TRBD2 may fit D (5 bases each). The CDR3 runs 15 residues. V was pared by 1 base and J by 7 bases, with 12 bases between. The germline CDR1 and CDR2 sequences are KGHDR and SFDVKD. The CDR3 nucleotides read TGTGCCACCAGTGATTTTCCCAGGGACGGCGGGGAGCTGTTTTTT. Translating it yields CATSDFPRDGGELFF.

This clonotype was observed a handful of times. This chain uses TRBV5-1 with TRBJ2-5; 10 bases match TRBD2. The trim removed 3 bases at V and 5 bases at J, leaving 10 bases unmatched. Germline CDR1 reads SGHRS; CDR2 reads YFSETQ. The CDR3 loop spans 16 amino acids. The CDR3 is CASSSLSGGAFETQYF. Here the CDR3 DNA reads TGCGCCAGCAGCTCCCTAAGCGGGGGGGCCTTCGAGACCCAGTACTTC.

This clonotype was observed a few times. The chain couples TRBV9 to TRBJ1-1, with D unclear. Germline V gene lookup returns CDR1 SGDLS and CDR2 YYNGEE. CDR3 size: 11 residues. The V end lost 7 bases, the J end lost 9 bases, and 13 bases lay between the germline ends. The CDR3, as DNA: TGTGCCAGCGGCAGCGGGGAAAAAGCTTTCTTT. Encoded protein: CASGSGEKAFF.